The source of this T cell receptor beta chain is a study of cytomegalovirus exposure and HLA in healthy donors. To note about this clone: Its antigen is still unknown.

PCR amplification relied on 60 Vbeta primers (plus 13 Jbeta primers). Assay used: immunoSEQ multiplex PCR; TCRdb lists only in-frame clones, some missing. The data show 100,000 to 150,000 clones, approximately 78% seen once. Study findings and constraints: An analysis was carried out at a later point. It showed that HLA-associated TCR beta chains were more clonally expanded than equally common non-associated chains.

The CDR3 sequence is 17 residues long. In germline, CDR1 is SGDLS, CDR2 YYNGEE. Trimming left V 0 bases short and J 4 bases short, with 20 bases between. This receptor was taken from a man under 40 in good health and CMV-seropositive. This sequence joins TRBV9 and TRBJ2-7; D may be TRBD1 (6 bases). The sequenced sample consisted of PBMCs. The CDR3 DNA reads TGTGCCAGCAGCGTAGGACCCATGGGTGGGGGCGGGTACGAGCAGTACTTC. It is translated as CASSVGPMGGGGYEQYF. Filled out from reference TRBV9 and TRBJ2-7, the complete variable domain reads DSGVTQTPKHLITATGQRVTLRCSPRSGDLSVYWYQQSLDQGLQFLIQYYNGEERAKGNILERFSAQQFPDLHSELNLSSLELGDSALYFCASSVGPMGGGGYEQYFGPGTRLTVT.